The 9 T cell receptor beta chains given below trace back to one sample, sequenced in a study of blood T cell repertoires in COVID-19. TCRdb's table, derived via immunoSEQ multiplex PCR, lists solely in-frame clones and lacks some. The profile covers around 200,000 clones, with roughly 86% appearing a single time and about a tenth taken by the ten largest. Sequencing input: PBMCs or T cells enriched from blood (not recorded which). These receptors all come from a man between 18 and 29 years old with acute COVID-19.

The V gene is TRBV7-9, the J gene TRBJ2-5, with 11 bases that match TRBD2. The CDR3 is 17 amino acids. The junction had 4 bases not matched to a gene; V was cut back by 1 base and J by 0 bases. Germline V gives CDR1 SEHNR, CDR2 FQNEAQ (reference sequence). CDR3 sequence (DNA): TGTGCCAGCAGCTTAGGACTAGCGGGGCGAGACCAAGAGACCCAGTACTTC. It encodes CASSLGLAGRDQETQYF.

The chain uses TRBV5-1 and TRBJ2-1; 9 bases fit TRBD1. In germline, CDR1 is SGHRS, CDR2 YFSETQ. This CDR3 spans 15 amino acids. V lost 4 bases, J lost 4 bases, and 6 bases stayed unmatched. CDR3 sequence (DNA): TGCGCCAGCAGCCCAACGACAGGGGGATACAATGAGCAGTTCTTC. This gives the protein CASSPTTGGYNEQFF.

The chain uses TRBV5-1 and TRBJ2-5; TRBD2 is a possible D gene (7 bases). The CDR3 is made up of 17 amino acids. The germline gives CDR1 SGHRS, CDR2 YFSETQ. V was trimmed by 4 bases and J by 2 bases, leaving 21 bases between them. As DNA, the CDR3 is TGCGCCAGCAGCGCCCCCTGCGGGGAGGGGACACAAGAGACCCAGTACTTC. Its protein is CASSAPCGEGTQETQYF.

The CDR3 nucleotides are TGTGCCAGCAGCCATACCGGGACAGGGGTGGGCTATGGCTACACCTTC. Amino acids: CASSHTGTGVGYGYTF. The chain couples TRBV4-2 to TRBJ1-2, with TRBD1 identical over 10 bases. The J segment lost 4 bases and the V segment lost 3 bases, leaving 8 bases of the junction unmatched. Germline V CDR1 and CDR2: LGHNA, YNFKEQ. CDR3 length equals 16 residues.

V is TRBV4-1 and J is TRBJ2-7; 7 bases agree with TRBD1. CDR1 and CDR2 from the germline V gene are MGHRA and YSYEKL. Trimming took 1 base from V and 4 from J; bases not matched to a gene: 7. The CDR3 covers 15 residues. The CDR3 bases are TGCGCCAGCAGCCAAGGACAGGGAATCAGGTACGAGCAGTACTTC. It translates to CASSQGQGIRYEQYF.

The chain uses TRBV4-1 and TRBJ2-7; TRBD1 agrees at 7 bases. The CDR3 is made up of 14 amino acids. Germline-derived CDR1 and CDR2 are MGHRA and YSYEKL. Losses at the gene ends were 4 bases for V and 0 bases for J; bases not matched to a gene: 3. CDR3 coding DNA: TGCGCCAGCAGCCTACAGGGGAGCTCCTACGAGCAGTACTTC. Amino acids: CASSLQGSSYEQYF.

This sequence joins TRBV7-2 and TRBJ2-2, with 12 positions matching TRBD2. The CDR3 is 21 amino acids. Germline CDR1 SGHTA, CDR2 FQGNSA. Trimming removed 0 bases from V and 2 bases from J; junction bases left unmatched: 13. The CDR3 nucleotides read TGTGCCAGCAGCTTAGCCCCCGGCCTAGCGGGAGGGCCCGGAAACACCGGGGAGCTGTTTTTT. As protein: CASSLAPGLAGGPGNTGELFF.

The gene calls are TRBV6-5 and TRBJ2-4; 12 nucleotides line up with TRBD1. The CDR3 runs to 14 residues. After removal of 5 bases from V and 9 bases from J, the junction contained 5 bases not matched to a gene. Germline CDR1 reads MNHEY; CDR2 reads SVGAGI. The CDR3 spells CASSRDRGQGIQYF. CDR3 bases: TGTGCCAGCAGTCGGGACAGGGGGCAGGGCATTCAGTACTTC.

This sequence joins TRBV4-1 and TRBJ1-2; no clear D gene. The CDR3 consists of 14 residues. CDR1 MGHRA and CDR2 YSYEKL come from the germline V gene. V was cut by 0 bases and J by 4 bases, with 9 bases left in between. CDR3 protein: CASSQDGRSYGYTF. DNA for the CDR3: TGCGCCAGCAGCCAAGACGGGAGATCCTATGGCTACACCTTC.